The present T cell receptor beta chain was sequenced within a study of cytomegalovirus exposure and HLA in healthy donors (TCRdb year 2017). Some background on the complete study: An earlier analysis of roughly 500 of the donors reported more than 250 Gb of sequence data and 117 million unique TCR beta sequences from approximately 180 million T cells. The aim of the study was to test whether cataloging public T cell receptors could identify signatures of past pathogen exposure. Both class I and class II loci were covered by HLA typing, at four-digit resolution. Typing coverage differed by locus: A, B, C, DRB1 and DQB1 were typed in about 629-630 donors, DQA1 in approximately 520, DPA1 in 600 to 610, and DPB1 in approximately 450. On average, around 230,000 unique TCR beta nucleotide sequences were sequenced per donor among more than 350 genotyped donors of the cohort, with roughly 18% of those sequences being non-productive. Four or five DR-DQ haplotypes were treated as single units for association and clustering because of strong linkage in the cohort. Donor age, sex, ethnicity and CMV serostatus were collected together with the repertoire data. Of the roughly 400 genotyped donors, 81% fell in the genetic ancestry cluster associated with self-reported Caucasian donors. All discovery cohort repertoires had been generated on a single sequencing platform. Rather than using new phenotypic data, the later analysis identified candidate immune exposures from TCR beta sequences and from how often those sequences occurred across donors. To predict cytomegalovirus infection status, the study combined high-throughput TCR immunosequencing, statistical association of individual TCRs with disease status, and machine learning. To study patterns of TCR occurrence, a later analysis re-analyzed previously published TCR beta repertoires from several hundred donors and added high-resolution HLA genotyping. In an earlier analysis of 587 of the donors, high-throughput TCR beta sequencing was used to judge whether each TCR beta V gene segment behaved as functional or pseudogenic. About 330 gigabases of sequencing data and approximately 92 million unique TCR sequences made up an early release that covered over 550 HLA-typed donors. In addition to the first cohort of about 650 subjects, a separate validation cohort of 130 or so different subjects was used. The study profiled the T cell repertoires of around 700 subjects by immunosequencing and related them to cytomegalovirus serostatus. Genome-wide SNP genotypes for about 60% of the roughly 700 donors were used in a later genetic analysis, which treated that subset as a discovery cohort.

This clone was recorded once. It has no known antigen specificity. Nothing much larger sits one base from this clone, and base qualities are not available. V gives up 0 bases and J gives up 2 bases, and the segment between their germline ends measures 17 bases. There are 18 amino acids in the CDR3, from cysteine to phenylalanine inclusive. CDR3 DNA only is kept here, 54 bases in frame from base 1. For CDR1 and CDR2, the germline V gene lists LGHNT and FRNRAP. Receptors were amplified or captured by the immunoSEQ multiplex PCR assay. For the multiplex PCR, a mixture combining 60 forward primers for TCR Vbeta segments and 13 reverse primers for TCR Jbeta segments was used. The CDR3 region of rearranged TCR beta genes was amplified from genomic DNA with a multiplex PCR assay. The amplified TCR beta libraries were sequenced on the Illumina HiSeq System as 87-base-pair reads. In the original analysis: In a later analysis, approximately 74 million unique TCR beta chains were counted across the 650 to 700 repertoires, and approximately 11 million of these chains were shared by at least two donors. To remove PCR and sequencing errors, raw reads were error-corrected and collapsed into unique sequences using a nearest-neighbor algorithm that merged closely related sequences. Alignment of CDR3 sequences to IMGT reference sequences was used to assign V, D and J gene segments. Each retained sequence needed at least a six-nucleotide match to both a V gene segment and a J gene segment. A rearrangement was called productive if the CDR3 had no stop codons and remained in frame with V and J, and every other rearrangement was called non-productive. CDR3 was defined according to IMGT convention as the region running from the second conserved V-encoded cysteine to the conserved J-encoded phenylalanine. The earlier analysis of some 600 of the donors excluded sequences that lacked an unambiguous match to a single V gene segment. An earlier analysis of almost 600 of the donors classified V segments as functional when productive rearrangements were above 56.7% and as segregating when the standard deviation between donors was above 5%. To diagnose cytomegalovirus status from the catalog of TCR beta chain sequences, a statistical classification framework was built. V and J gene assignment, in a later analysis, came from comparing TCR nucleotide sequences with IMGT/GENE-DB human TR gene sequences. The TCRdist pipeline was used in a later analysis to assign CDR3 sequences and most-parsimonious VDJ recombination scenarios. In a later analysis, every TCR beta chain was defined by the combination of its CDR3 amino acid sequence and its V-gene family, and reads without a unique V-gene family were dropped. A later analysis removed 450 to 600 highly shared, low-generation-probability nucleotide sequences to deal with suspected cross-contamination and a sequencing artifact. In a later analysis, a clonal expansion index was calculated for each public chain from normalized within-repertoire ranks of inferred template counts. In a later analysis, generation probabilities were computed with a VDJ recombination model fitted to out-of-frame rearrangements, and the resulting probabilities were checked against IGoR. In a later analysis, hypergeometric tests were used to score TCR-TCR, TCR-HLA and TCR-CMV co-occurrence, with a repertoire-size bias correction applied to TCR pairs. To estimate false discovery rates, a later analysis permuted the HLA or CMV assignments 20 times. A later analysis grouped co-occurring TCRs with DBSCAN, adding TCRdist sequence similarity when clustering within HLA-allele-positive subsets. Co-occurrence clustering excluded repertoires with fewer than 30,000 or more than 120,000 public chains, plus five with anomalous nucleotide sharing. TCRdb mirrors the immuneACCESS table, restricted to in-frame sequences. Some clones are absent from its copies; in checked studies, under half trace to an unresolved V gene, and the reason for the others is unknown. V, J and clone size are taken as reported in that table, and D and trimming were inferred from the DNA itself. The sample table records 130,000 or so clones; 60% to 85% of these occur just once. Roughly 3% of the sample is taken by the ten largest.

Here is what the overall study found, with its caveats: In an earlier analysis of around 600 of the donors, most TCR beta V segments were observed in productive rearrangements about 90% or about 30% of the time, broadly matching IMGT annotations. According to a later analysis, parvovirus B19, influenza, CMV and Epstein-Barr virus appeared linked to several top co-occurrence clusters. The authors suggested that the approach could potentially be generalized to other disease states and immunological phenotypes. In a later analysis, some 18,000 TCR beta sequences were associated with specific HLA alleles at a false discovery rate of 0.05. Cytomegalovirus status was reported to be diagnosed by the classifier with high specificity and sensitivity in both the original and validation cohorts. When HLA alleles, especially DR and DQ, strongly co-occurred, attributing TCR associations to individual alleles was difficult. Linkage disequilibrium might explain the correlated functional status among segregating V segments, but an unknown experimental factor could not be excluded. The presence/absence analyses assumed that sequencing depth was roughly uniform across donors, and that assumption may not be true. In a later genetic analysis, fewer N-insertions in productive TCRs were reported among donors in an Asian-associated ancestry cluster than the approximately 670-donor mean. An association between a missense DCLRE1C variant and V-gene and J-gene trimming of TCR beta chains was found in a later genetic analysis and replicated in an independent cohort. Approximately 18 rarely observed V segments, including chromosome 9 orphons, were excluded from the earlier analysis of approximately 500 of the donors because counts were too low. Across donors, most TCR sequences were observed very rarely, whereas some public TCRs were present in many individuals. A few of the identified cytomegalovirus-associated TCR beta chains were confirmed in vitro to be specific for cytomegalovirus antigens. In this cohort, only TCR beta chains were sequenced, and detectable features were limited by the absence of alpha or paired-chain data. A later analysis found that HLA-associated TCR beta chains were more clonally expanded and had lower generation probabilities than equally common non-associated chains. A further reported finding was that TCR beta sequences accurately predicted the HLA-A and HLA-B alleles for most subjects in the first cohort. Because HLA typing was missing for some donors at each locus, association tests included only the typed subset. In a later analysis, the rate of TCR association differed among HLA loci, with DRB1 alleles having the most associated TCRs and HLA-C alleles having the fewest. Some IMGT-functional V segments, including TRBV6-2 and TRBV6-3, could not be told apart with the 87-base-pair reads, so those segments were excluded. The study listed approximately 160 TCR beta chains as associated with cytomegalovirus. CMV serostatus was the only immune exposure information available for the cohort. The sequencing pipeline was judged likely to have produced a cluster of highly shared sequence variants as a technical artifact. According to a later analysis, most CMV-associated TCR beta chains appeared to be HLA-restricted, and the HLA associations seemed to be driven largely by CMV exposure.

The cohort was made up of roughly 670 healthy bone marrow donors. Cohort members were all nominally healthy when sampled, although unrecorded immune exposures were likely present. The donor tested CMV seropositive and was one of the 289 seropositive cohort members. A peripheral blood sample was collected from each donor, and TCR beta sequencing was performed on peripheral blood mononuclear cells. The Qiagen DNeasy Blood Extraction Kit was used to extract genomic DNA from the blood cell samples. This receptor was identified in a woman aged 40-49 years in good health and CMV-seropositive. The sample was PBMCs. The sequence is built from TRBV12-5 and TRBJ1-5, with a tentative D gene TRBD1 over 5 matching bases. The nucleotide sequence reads TGTGCTAGTGGTTTGGTTCTCAGGGCGGGGGGGGGCAATCAGCCCCAGCATTTT. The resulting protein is CASGLVLRAGGGNQPQHF.